This TCR beta chain was found in a study of siplizumab effects on memory and regulatory T cells (dated by TCRdb to about 2019). A note on the overall study: The study examined how the anti-CD2 antibody siplizumab affects alloreactive T-cell subsets in allogeneic mixed lymphocyte reactions built from human PBMCs.

Sequences SGDLS (CDR1) and YYNGEE (CDR2) are obtained from the germline V gene. Trimming takes 4 bases off V and 5 bases off J; junction bases not matched to a gene: 7. The CDR3 measures 15 amino acids from cysteine to phenylalanine. The CDR3 DNA has 45 bases and is translated from base 1. Library preparation employed the immunoSEQ multiplex PCR assay. About 10^5 TCR templates per sample were assayed by the deep sequencing platform. Genomic DNA extracted from sorted T cells was used for TCRbeta CDR3 sequencing. In the source study's methods: The R programming language was used for clonal analysis of TCRbeta CDR3 data. Alloreactive CD4+ and CD8+ clones were identified by comparing unstimulated samples to CFSE-low samples taken after the reaction. Regulatory or non-regulatory origin of alloreactive CD4+ clones was assigned by matching sequences to the sorted unstimulated Treg and non-Treg repertoires. The table was pulled from immuneACCESS by TCRdb, which kept in-frame rearrangements only. Such tables lose some clones; where checked, under half of the loss comes from unresolved V genes, and the rest has no known cause. The D gene and trimming were derived from the DNA, and the V and J assignments and clone size from that table. Present in this sample are about 87,000 clones, 85% to 90% of which were seen just once. Clones ranked in the top ten supply 15% of the sample.

This clone was detected a few times. Its target antigen remains unknown. Base qualities are not recorded, but no much larger clone differs from it by a single base. TCRbeta CDR3 sequencing was performed on sorted unstimulated T cells and on proliferating T cells recovered from mixed lymphocyte reactions. Fresh whole blood from around 10 HLA-typed healthy donors was used as the source from which PBMCs were isolated. Study-wide conclusions, independent of this receptor: Greater diversity appeared to be present in unstimulated naive T cells than in memory T cells, and a substantial contribution to the alloresponse seemed to be made by naive cells. In reactions with siplizumab, an average of about 69% of mappable alloreactive CD4+ clones were Treg-derived, compared with 25% to 30% in control reactions. Because sequences below about 10^-5 frequency were poorly captured, only a minor fraction of alloreactive clones could be mapped to unstimulated subsets. The suppressive function of proliferating Tregs from siplizumab cultures was not functionally confirmed. The cumulative frequency of alloreactive sequences that could be traced back to unstimulated CD4+ memory T cells was significantly reduced by siplizumab. For roughly 80-97% of proliferating CD4+ or CD8+ clones, no naive or memory phenotype could be assigned.

The rearranged chain carries TRBV9 and TRBJ2-1; TRBD2 agrees with 9 junctional bases. Sequencing was performed on CD4+ T cells sorted from blood. This TCR derives from a human donor in good health. Here is the DNA: TGTGCCAGCAGCATTGGACTAGCGACCGACAATGAGCAGTTCTTC. Translated, it gives CASSIGLATDNEQFF.